One T cell receptor (beta chain) is described in this entry. Adults between about 18 and 95 years of age took part from approximately 24 US areas. These data originate in a study of blood T cell repertoires in COVID-19. Study information: From T cells, B-cell-depleted T cells, or PBMCs came the material, which was cDNA or gDNA.

CDR1 and CDR2 (germline): SGHNT, YYREEE (reference sequence). The CDR3 covers 16 residues. The ends were cut back, 3 bases at V and 2 bases at J, with 18 bases in the middle. Source study methods: Reference gene primer amplification yielded estimated nucleated cell counts. Libraries were prepared by immunoSEQ multiplex PCR; TCRdb keeps only in-frame clonotypes and omits some of them. V and J calls and clone size are those listed in that table; D and trimming were worked out from the DNA. The table lists more than 120,000 clones, over 70% of them singletons. The sequence came from a man between 50 and 59 years old in a cohort exposed to, infected with or recovered from COVID-19 (not recorded which). The source material was PBMCs or T cells enriched from blood (not recorded which). The genes are TRBV5-4 and TRBJ2-7; tentatively, D is TRBD1 (6 bases). CDR3 in amino acids: CASSSGDTETTYEQYF. The DNA of the CDR3 is TGTGCCAGCAGCTCCGGGGACACCGAAACAACCTACGAGCAGTACTTC.